This TCR beta chain is drawn from a study of vaccination effects on CD4 cells after COVID-19. Trimming removed 1 base from V and 1 base from J, with 7 bases in between. This CDR3 comprises 14 residues. Germline V gene sequence: CDR1 SEHNR, CDR2 FQNEAQ (reference sequence). This table comes from immunoSEQ multiplex PCR, and its TCRdb copy is limited to in-frame clones, with some not included. The sample includes under 40,000 clones, 72% seen only once; the top ten take around 12%. Points on this clone: Its antigen remains unknown.

Viral peptide pool expansion of antigen-specific CD4+ T cells preceded sequencing in the ViraFEST assay. The culture ran for 10 days, and then CD4+ T cells were isolated. Two-dose BNT162b2 or mRNA-1273 vaccination was given to participants. Cultures of about 2 million PBMC per well contained about 9.5 IU/ml IL-2 plus 10 ug/ml peptides. The specimen was CD4+ T cells from PBMCs cultured with HCoV-229E spike peptides, collected after COVID-19 vaccination. V gene TRBV7-9 combines with J gene TRBJ1-2; D gene uncertain. The receptor comes from a human donor who received a COVID-19 vaccine. The CDR3 loop reads CASSLEGLNYGYTF. CDR3 sequence (DNA): TGTGCCAGCAGCTTAGAAGGGCTTAACTATGGCTACACCTTC.